These 20 T cell receptor beta chains were all obtained from the same sample, sequenced in a study of early T cells in non-severe SARS-CoV-2 infection. TCRdb re-called the 5' RACE reads with MiXCR, one entry per CDR3 protein. The repertoire includes some 19,000 distinct CDR3 sequences, 4.2% of them detected once, and 7.2% sits in the top ten. Sequenced material: whole blood. All receptors derive from an adult who was a healthcare worker with PCR-confirmed SARS-CoV-2 infection or an uninfected control (not recorded which).

This clonotype was picked up many times. V gene TRBV7-2 combines with J gene TRBJ2-3; D is uncertain. The germline V gene encodes CDR1 SGHTA and CDR2 FQGNSA. Trimming stripped 3 bases from V and 1 base from J, with 8 bases between. The length of the CDR3 is 14 residues. The CDR3 bases are TGTGCCAGCAGCTTCCTGTTGGGCACAGATACGCAGTATTTT. This sequence encodes CASSFLLGTDTQYF.

This sequence joins TRBV7-2 and TRBJ2-5, with 7 bases aligning to TRBD1. Trimming took 3 bases from V and 5 from J; bases not matched to a gene: 9. Per the germline V gene, CDR1 is SGHTA and CDR2 is FQGNSA. The CDR3 spans 15 residues. The CDR3 bases are TGTGCCAGCAGCTTCGGGACAGTGGTCCAGGAGACCCAGTACTTC. Protein sequence: CASSFGTVVQETQYF.

In its sample, this clonotype was seen many times. The V and J genes are TRBV7-6 and TRBJ2-2; 7 positions agree with TRBD1. Germline CDR1 is SGHVS and CDR2 is FNYEAQ. This CDR3 spans 16 amino acids. J was trimmed by 4 bases and V by 1 base; bases with no gene match: 6. The CDR3 coding sequence is TGTGCCAGCAGCTTAGGCTGGACAGGAGGCACCGGGGAGCTGTTTTTT. It encodes CASSLGWTGGTGELFF.

There are many counts of this clonotype. This chain connects TRBV7-6 to TRBJ2-5, with no clear D. Germline V gene lookup returns CDR1 SGHVS and CDR2 FNYEAQ. The CDR3 totals 13 residues. Trimming took off 3 bases at V and 1 base at J, with 6 bases between the two ends. CDR3 sequence: CASSLISQETQYF. Here the CDR3 DNA reads TGTGCCAGCAGCTTGATCTCCCAAGAGACCCAGTACTTC.

This clonotype was recorded many times. V usage is TRBV4-3 and J usage is TRBJ2-5; no definite D call. Germline-derived CDR1 and CDR2 are LGHNA and YSLEER. Trimming shortened V by 0 bases and J by 5 bases, and 10 bases separated the two germline ends. CDR3 size: 14 residues. The CDR3 here is CASSQDTSRETQYF. The CDR3 DNA reads as TGCGCCAGCAGCCAAGATACGTCGAGGGAGACCCAGTACTTC.

This clonotype was observed at least ten times. CDR3 sequence reads: CASSQVDLFSYNEQFF. The CDR3 bases are TGCGCCAGCAGCCAAGTCGACTTATTCTCCTACAATGAGCAGTTCTTC. The rearrangement links TRBV4-1 to TRBJ2-1; D remains ambiguous. Per the germline V gene, CDR1 is MGHRA and CDR2 is YSYEKL. This CDR3 spans 16 amino acids. With 1 base removed from V and 0 bases from J, the gap between germline ends came to 10 bases.

This clonotype has a handful of counts. The rearrangement uses TRBV29-1 and TRBJ2-5; 11 positions match TRBD2. Germline trimming cut 6 bases from V and 4 bases from J; bases unmatched to any gene: 4. The germline CDR1 and CDR2 sequences are SQVTM and ANQGSEA. CDR3 length: 13 residues. DNA of the CDR3: TGCAGCGTGGGACTAGCGGTAGGAGAGACCCAGTACTTC. Translated: CSVGLAVGETQYF.

This clonotype came up many times. The genes are TRBV30 and TRBJ1-2, with D unclear. The CDR3 has 13 amino acids. Looked up from germline, CDR1 is GTSNPN and CDR2 is SVGIG (reference sequence). Trimming cost V 4 bases and J 4 bases, with 13 bases left between them. The CDR3 here is CAWTLRLTYGYTF. Written as DNA, the CDR3 is TGTGCCTGGACCCTGAGGCTAACCTATGGCTACACCTTC. Together with reference TRBV30 and TRBJ1-2, the CDR3 gives the full variable domain: SQTIHQWPATLVQPVGSPLSLECTVEGTSNPNLYWYRQAAGRGLQLLFYSVGIGQISSEVPQNLSASRPQDRQFILSSKKLLLSDSGFYLCAWTLRLTYGYTFGSGTRLTVV.

V gene TRBV6-2 or TRBV6-3 combines with J gene TRBJ2-5, with 8 bases matching TRBD2. Germline V CDR1 and CDR2: MNHEY, SVGEGT. V trimming: 6 bases; J trimming: 5 bases; junction bases outside the gene matches: 8. CDR3 length: 14 amino acids. The CDR3 here is CASRRGGLEETQYF. The CDR3 DNA reads TGTGCCAGCAGACGGGGGGGCCTTGAGGAGACCCAGTACTTC.

The genes are TRBV5-6 and TRBJ1-2; D gene unclear. Germline V gene lookup returns CDR1 SGHDT and CDR2 YYEEEE. Between the trimmed V and J ends, which lost 4 bases and 3 bases, there was a span of 10 bases. The CDR3 is made up of 13 amino acids. CDR3 loop: CASSLDVDYGYTF. CDR3 DNA: TGTGCCAGCAGCCTGGACGTGGACTATGGCTACACCTTC.

Relative to its sample, this clonotype is medium-sized. The V and J genes are TRBV29-1 and TRBJ2-1; D perhaps matches TRBD1 (6 bases). This CDR3 is 10 amino acids long. Germline CDR1 is SQVTM and CDR2 is ANQGSEA. Trimming stripped 3 bases from V and 11 bases from J, with 8 bases between. CDR3 sequence reads: CSVEGAKQFF. CDR3 nucleotide sequence: TGCAGCGTTGAGGGGGCTAAGCAGTTCTTC.

J is TRBJ2-4 and V is TRBV7-2; the match to TRBD2 covers 14 bases. The V gene's germline CDR1 is SGHTA and CDR2 FQGNSA. J lost 0 bases, V lost 5 bases, and 6 bases had no gene match. The CDR3 has 18 residues. DNA for the CDR3: TGTGCCAGCAGCCACGGGACTAGCGGGGGTCTAGCCAAAAACATTCAGTACTTC. This encodes CASSHGTSGGLAKNIQYF. Variable domain in full (rest from reference TRBV7-2 and TRBJ2-4): GAGVSQSPSNKVTEKGKDVELRCDPISGHTALYWYRQSLGQGLEFLIYFQGNSAPDKSGLPSDRFSAERTGGSVSTLTIQRTQQEDSAVYLCASSHGTSGGLAKNIQYFGAGTRLSVL.

This sequence joins TRBV19 and TRBJ2-1; tentatively, D is TRBD2 (6 bases). The CDR3 covers 15 residues. The V gene's germline CDR1 is LNHDA and CDR2 SQIVND (reference sequence). The V and J ends lost 2 bases and 2 bases respectively, with 10 bases between them. The CDR3 DNA reads as TGTGCCAGTAGTATACCGGGAGTTGCCTACAATGAGCAGTTCTTC. Its protein product is CASSIPGVAYNEQFF.

This clonotype appeared many times. The V and J genes are TRBV12-3 or TRBV12-4 and TRBJ1-2; a possible D gene is TRBD1 (5 bases). Trimming removed 1 base at V and 4 bases at J, with 10 bases between. The length of the CDR3 is 14 residues. The DNA for the CDR3 is TGTGCCAGCAGTTTAGTCGGGGCCTTCTATGGCTACACCTTC. It encodes CASSLVGAFYGYTF.

This clonotype was observed many times. The V gene is TRBV7-8, the J gene TRBJ2-7; TRBD2 aligns across 11 bases. Trimming cost V 5 bases and J 4 bases; bases outside gene matches: 7. The CDR3 extends over 15 amino acids. Germline-derived CDR1 and CDR2 are SGHVS and FQNEAQ. The CDR3 spells CASSEGTSGGYEQYF. The CDR3 bases are TGTGCCAGCAGCGAAGGGACTAGCGGAGGATACGAGCAGTACTTC. The full variable domain, with the rest looked up from reference TRBV7-8 and TRBJ2-7, is GAGVSQSPRYKVAKRGQDVALRCDPISGHVSLFWYQQALGQGPEFLTYFQNEAQLDKSGLPSDRFFAERPEGSVSTLKIQRTQQEDSAVYLCASSEGTSGGYEQYFGPGTRLTVT.

The chain has TRBV7-2 and TRBJ2-1; 9 positions agree with TRBD1. The junction had 9 bases not matched to a gene; V was cut back by 5 bases and J by 7 bases. This CDR3 region has 15 residues. Per the germline V gene, CDR1 is SGHTA and CDR2 is FQGNSA. CDR3 DNA sequence: TGTGCCAGCAGCAGACCGGGACAGGGAATTAATGAGCAGTTCTTC. The encoded protein is CASSRPGQGINEQFF. Combining the CDR3 with reference TRBV7-2 and TRBJ2-1 gives the whole variable domain GAGVSQSPSNKVTEKGKDVELRCDPISGHTALYWYRQSLGQGLEFLIYFQGNSAPDKSGLPSDRFSAERTGGSVSTLTIQRTQQEDSAVYLCASSRPGQGINEQFFGPGTRLTVL.

This clonotype was observed many times. V gene TRBV6-1 combines with J gene TRBJ1-1, with 8 bases that match TRBD1. Germline CDR1 is MNHNS and CDR2 is SASEGT. The V and J ends lost 6 bases and 4 bases, in that order; junction bases with no gene match: 10. The CDR3 length is 15 residues. The CDR3 loop reads CASSRPRDRSTEAFF. CDR3 nucleotide sequence: TGTGCCAGCAGCAGACCCCGGGACAGGTCCACTGAAGCTTTCTTT.

This clonotype was observed at least ten times. CDR3 coding DNA: TGTGCCAGCATACTAGCGGGCACAGATACGCAGTATTTT. This translates into CASILAGTDTQYF. V gene TRBV6-2 or TRBV6-3 combines with J gene TRBJ2-3; 8 bases fit TRBD2. CDR1 is MNHEY, CDR2 SVGEGT, per germline. This CDR3 is built from 13 residues. The junction had 1 base not matched to a gene; V was cut back by 7 bases and J by 1 base.

This clonotype was counted between two and nine times. The chain recombines TRBV6-1 with TRBJ2-2, with 8 bases identical to TRBD1. V gave up 2 bases and J gave up 7 bases; unmatched junction bases: 6. The CDR3 runs to 15 residues. CDR1 and CDR2 from the germline V gene are MNHNS and SASEGT. The DNA for the CDR3 is TGTGCCAGCAGTGAATCCAGGGGGCTTGGCGGGGAGCTGTTTTTT. Amino acids: CASSESRGLGGELFF.

This clonotype is labeled medium-sized. The chain employs TRBV5-1 and TRBJ2-1; unclear D gene. CDR1 is SGHRS and CDR2 is YFSETQ in the germline V gene. Trimming removed 5 bases from V and 5 bases from J, with 5 bases in between. The CDR3 is made up of 11 amino acids. CDR3 coding DNA: TGCGCCAGCAGTAGCCACAATGAGCAGTTCTTC. Amino acid sequence: CASSSHNEQFF. The full variable domain, completed using reference TRBV5-1 and TRBJ2-1, is KAGVTQTPRYLIKTRGQQVTLSCSPISGHRSVSWYQQTPGQGLQFLFEYFSETQRNKGNFPGRFSGRQFSNSRSEMNVSTLELGDSALYLCASSSHNEQFFGPGTRLTVL.